This T cell receptor beta chain was sequenced during a study of blood T cells in healthy people across ages. Next came a second PCR, run for 7 to 11 cycles, which used a sample-barcoded 5' primer along with a J-beta primer mix. TCRdb ran MiXCR on the 5' RACE reads and lists one entry per CDR3 protein. The sample comprises roughly 900,000 distinct CDR3 sequences, about 48% of which are singletons, and 13% rests with the top ten. Trimming removed 4 bases from V and 1 base from J, with 11 bases in between. Germline loops: CDR1 SGHRS, CDR2 YFSETQ. CDR3 length equals 14 residues. Only one count was recorded for this clonotype.

V is TRBV5-1 and J is TRBJ1-1; the D is unclear. The sequencing input was blood. The origin of this receptor is a man aged 30 to 45 in good health. Written as DNA, the CDR3 is TGCGCCAGCAGCGGGGAGGTGGGGAACACTGAAGCTTTCTTT. This encodes CASSGEVGNTEAFF.